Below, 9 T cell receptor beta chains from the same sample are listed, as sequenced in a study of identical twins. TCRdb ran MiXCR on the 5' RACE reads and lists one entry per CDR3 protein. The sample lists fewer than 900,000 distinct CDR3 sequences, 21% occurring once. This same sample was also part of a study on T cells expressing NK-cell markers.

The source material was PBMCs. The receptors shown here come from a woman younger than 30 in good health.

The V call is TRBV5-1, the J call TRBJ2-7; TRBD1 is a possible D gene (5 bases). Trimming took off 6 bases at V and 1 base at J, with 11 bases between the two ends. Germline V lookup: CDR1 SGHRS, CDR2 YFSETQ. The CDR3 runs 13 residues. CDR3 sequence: CASTSQGSYEQYF. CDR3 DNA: TGCGCCAGCACGAGTCAGGGATCCTACGAGCAGTACTTC.

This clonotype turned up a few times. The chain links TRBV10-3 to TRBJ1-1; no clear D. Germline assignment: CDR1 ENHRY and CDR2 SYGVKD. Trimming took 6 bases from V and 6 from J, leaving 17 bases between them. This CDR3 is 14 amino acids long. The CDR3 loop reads CAIRVSATGSEAFF. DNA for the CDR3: TGTGCCATCAGGGTTAGTGCTACGGGGTCTGAAGCTTTCTTT.

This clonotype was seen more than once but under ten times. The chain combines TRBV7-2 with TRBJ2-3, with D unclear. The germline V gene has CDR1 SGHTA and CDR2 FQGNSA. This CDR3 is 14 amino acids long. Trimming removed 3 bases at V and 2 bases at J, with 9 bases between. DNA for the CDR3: TGTGCCAGCAGCTTTAACTACTTCACAGATACGCAGTATTTT. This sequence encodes CASSFNYFTDTQYF.

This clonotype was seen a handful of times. The DNA of the CDR3 is TGTGCCAGCAAGGGCGGACCCTCCTACGAGCAGTACTTC. Translation: CASKGGPSYEQYF. The V gene is TRBV6-1, the J gene TRBJ2-7; no clear D. Trimming removed 7 bases from V and 0 bases from J, with 10 bases in between. Germline values: CDR1 MNHNS, CDR2 SASEGT. The CDR3 consists of 13 residues.

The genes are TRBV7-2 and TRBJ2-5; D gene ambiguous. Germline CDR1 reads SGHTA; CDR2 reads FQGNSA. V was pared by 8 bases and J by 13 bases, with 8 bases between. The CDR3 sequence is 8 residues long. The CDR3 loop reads CASGGGYF. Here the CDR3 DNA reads TGTGCCAGCGGCGGCGGGTACTTC.

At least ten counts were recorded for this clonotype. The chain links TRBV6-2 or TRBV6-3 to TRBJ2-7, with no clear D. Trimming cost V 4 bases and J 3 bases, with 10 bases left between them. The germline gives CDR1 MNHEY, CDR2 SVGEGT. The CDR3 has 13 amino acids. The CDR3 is CASSLRTNYEQYF. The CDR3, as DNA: TGTGCCAGCAGTTTAAGGACCAACTACGAGCAGTACTTC.

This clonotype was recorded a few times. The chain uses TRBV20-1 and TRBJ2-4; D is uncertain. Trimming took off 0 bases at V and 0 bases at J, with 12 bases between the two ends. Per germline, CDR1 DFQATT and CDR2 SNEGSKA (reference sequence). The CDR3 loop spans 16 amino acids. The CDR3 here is CSARDRTRRAKNIQYF. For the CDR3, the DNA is TGCAGTGCTAGAGATCGGACGCGTCGAGCCAAAAACATTCAGTACTTC.

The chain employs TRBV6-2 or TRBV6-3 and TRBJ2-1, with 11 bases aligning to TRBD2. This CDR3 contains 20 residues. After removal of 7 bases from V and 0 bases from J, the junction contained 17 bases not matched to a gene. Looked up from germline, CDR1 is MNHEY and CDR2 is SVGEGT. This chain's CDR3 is CASTPASGGPWGSSYNEQFF. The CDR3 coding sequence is TGTGCCAGCACCCCAGCTAGCGGGGGGCCTTGGGGGAGCTCCTACAATGAGCAGTTCTTC.

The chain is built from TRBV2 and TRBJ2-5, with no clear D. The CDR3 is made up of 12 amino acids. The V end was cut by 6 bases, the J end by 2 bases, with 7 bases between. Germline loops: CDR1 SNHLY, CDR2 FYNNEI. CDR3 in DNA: TGTGCCAGCAGAGTAGCTCAAGAGACCCAGTACTTC. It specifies CASRVAQETQYF.